The clone carrying this T cell receptor beta chain occurred once. These data originate in a study of blood T cell repertoires in COVID-19. Generated by immunoSEQ multiplex PCR, the TCRdb table keeps only in-frame clones and is missing some. The profile shows approximately 100,000 clones, 85% to 90% of them singletons. V gave up 4 bases and J gave up 8 bases, with 21 bases separating them. Germline V gene lookup returns CDR1 SGHNT and CDR2 YYREEE (reference sequence). The CDR3 length is 15 residues. The chain combines TRBV5-4 with TRBJ1-2; the D gene is possibly TRBD1 (5 bases). Sequenced sample: peripheral blood. The receptor's source is a woman older than 75 with acute or convalescent COVID-19. The CDR3 loop reads CASSQRGAGDRGYTF. CDR3 bases: TGTGCCAGCAGCCAGCGGGGCGCGGGGGATCGGGGCTACACCTTC. Together with reference TRBV5-4 and TRBJ1-2, the CDR3 gives the full variable domain: ETGVTQSPTHLIKTRGQQVTLRCSSQSGHNTVSWYQQALGQGPQFIFQYYREEENGRGNFPPRFSGLQFPNYSSELNVNALELDDSALYLCASSQRGAGDRGYTFGSGTRLTVV.